This T cell receptor (beta chain) was observed in a study of T cell clones after liver transplantation. Study details: Post-transplant blood was tracked for graft-donor-reactive T cell clones identified in a pre-transplant mixed lymphocyte reaction. Study outcomes and limitations: The donor-reactive repertoire was only partly measurable in a couple of subjects, lacking donor cells.

As for this clone: Its target is unknown.

V was pared by 2 bases and J by 3 bases, with 11 bases between. Germline CDR1 reads MNHNY; CDR2 reads SVGAGI (reference sequence). CDR3 length: 16 amino acids. The assay was immunoSEQ multiplex PCR, and TCRdb's table has in-frame clones only and misses some. The sample has roughly 100,000 clones; about 80% are singletons. The clonotype originates from a human patient who received a liver transplant. Some T cells could come from the graft donor. The sequencing used CD4+ T cells from blood, collected approximately 45 months after liver transplant. The J gene is TRBJ2-6, the V gene TRBV6-6, with D possibly matching TRBD1 (6 bases). For the CDR3, the DNA is TGTGCCAGCAGTTACCTGGGGGCTGATGGGGCCAACGTCCTGACTTTC. Its protein is CASSYLGADGANVLTF.